Sequencing of this T cell receptor (beta chain) was carried out in a study of cytotoxic CD8 clonotypes in ibrutinib-treated CLL (dated by TCRdb to the early 2020s). About the study as a whole: The cohort included some 14 treatment-naive and 11 to 12 relapsed/refractory patients; about 17 were IGHV unmutated. Of the 90 or so participants in the trial, about 25 had longitudinal samples available. An average of approximately 260,000 productive templates and roughly 94,000 productive rearrangements was obtained per sample. Every remission and progressive disease sample was obtained while ibrutinib was still being received by the patients. Response samples were obtained after a median of about 13 months of treatment, with a range of about 6 to 36 months. Responses were partial in some 24 patients and complete in 2; after median around 65 months follow-up, 14 stayed in remission and roughly twelve progressed. Cryopreserved peripheral blood mononuclear cells were obtained before treatment, at response, and at either sustained remission or disease progression. General study outcomes and caveats: An increase in clonality was observed at ibrutinib response, with clonality remaining stable during sustained remission and falling back toward baseline at progression. Baseline clonality was found to be higher than that of age-matched healthy donors and was strongly correlated with circulating CD8+ T-cell counts. Sampling times were not matched between sustained-remission and progressing patients, and lymph node repertoires were not studied. Public clonotypes were found to be uncommon and were observed to contract or remain stable during treatment; the increase in clonality was shown to reflect expansion of private clonotypes at ibrutinib response.

As encoded in the germline V gene (reference sequence), CDR1 is SEHNR while CDR2 is FQNEAQ. V trim: 6 bases; J trim: 7 bases; unmatched bases: 12. Measured from the cysteine to the phenylalanine, the CDR3 is 14 residues long. Kept here is only the CDR3 DNA, which spans 42 bases and is read in frame from base 1. Points on this clone: No cognate antigen has been identified for it. No clone much larger than this one lies a single base away; base qualities are absent.

The sample's time point label is to be understood as: about 11 months on ibrutinib. For TCR beta library preparation, about 2 micrograms of genomic DNA was extracted from cryopreserved PBMCs. Longitudinal blood samples from CLL patients receiving ibrutinib monotherapy were subjected to high-throughput TCR beta sequencing. The patients took part in an open-label, single-center phase 2 trial of ibrutinib monotherapy. On a MiSeq, deep resolution sequencing aimed for a depth between 1 in 1 million and 1 in 200,000 T cells, with each clonotype covered roughly 10x on average. TCR beta libraries were generated with the immunoSEQ hsTCRB Kit. From the authors' description of their analysis: ImmunoSEQ Data Assistant and ImmunoSEQ Analyzer were used for data analysis, and V, D and J genes were assigned according to IMGT definitions. Clonality, with values ranging from 0 to 1, was calculated as one minus the normalized Shannon entropy of productive rearrangement frequencies. Only overrepresented clonotypes making up at least 0.05% of the repertoire of each patient were included in the public clonotype analysis. About a dozen repertoires from age-matched healthy donors, obtained from immuneACCESS, served as clonality controls. TCRdb holds this immuneACCESS table with in-frame rearrangements only. Some clones are missing; in checked studies, unresolved V genes explain under half, and the rest has no known cause. D and trimming were read from the DNA, whereas the V and J calls and clone size are those reported in that table. The sample yields more than 85,000 clones; around 73% were counted once. Of the sample, 25% to 40% is held by the ten largest clones.

Rearrangement joined TRBV7-9 to TRBJ2-7; 7 middle bases align to TRBD1. The sample in question was PBMCs, obtained after 12 months of ibrutinib treatment. The source of this sequence is a human donor with chronic lymphocytic leukemia. The nucleotide sequence is TGTGCCAGCAGTCAGGACAGGCTAGAGGGGGAGCAGTACTTC. The translation is CASSQDRLEGEQYF.